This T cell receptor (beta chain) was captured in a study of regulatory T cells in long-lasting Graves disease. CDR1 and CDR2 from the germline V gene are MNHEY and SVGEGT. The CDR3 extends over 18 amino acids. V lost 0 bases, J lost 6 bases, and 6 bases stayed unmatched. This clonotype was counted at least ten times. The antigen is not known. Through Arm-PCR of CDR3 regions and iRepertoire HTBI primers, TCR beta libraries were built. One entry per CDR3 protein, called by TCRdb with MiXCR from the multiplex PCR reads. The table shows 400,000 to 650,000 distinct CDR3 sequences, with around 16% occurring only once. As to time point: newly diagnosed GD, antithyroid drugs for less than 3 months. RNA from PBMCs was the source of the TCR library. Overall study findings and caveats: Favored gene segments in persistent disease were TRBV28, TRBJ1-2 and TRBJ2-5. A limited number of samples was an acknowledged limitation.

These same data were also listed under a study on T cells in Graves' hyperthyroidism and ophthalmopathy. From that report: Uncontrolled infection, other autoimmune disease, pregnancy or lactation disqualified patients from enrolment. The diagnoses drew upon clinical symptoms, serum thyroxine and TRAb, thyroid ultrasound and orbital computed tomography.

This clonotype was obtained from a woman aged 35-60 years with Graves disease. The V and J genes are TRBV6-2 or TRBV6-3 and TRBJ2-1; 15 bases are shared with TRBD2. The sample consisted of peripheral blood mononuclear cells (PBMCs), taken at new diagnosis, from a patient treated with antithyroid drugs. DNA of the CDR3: TGTGCCAGCAGTTACTCCGGGACTAGCGGGGGGCCCTCCAATGAGCAGTTCTTC. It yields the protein CASSYSGTSGGPSNEQFF.